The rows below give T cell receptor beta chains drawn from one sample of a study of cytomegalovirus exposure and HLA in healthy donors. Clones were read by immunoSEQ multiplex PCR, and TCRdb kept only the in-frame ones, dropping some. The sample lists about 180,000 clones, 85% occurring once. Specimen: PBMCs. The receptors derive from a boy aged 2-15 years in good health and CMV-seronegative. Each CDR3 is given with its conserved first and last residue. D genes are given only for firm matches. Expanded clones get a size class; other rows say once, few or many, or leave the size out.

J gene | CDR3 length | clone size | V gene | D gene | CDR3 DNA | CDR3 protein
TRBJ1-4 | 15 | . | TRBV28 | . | TGTGCCAGCAGTCCCTCCGGGACATTGACTGAAAAACTGTTTTTT | CASSPSGTLTEKLFF
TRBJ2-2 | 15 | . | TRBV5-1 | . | TGCGCCAGCAGAGCAATGACAGAAAACACCGGGGAGCTGTTTTTT | CASRAMTENTGELFF
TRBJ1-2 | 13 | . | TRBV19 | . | TGTGCCAGTAGTATAGGATATGGCGGGGGCTACACCTTC | CASSIGYGGGYTF
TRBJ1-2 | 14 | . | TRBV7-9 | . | TGTGCCAGCAGCTTTATAACAGGGACCTATGGCTACACCTTC | CASSFITGTYGYTF
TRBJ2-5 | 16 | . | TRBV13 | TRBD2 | TGTGCCAGCAGCGCCCGGTTAGCGGGGGAACAAGAGACCCAGTACTTC | CASSARLAGEQETQYF
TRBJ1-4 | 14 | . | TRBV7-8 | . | TGTGCCAGCAGTCACCTAGAGATTCTTGAAAAACTGTTTTTT | CASSHLEILEKLFF
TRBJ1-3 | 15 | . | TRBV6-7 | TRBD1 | TGTGCCAGCAGTTCACAGGGGGCGTCGGGAAACACCATATATTTT | CASSSQGASGNTIYF
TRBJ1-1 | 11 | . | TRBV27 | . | TGTGCCAGCCTAAAGAACACTGAAGCTTTCTTT | CASLKNTEAFF
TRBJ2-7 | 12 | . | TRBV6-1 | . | TGTGCCAGCAGGACAGTCTCCTACGAGCAGTACTTC | CASRTVSYEQYF
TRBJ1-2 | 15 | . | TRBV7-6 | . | TGTGCCAGCAGCTTAGCCCCGGACAGTTTACACGGCTACACCTTC | CASSLAPDSLHGYTF
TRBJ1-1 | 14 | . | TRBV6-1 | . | TGTGCCAGCAGTCGGGAGGGAAGGGGGTACGAAGCTTTCTTT | CASSREGRGYEAFF
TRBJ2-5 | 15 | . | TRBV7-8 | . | TGTGCCAGCAGCTACCGTTTAGGGGTGGGAGAGACCCAGTACTTC | CASSYRLGVGETQYF
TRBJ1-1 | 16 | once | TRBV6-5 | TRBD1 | TGTGCCAGCAGTTCCGGACAGGGGAGACGGAACACTGAAGCTTTCTTT | CASSSGQGRRNTEAFF
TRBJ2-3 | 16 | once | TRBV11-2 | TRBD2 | TGTGCCAGCAGCTCCAGGACTAGCGGGAGCACAGATACGCAGTATTTT | CASSSRTSGSTDTQYF
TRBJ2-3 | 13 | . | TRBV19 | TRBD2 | TGTGCCACCGGGGGGGGGCGCACAGATACGCAGTATTTT | CATGGGRTDTQYF
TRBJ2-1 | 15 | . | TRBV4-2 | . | TGTGCCAGCAGCCAAGACCTCAGCTCCTACAATGAGCAGTTCTTC | CASSQDLSSYNEQFF
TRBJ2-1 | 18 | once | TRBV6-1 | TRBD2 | TGTGCCAGCAGTGAAGCGCCCCCCGGTGCGGGGGGGCGAAATGAGCAGTTCTTC | CASSEAPPGAGGRNEQFF
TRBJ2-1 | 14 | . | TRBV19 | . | TGTGCCAGTAGCCCGCCCCCAGACTACAATGAGCAGTTCTTC | CASSPPPDYNEQFF
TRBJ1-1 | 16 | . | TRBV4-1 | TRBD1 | TGCGCCAGCAGCCAAGTCAGGGACAGACTAACCAGGAAAGCTTTCTTT | CASSQVRDRLTRKAFF
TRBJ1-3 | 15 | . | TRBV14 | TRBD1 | TGTGCCAGCAGCACCCGACAGGGGAATGGAAACACCATATATTTT | CASSTRQGNGNTIYF
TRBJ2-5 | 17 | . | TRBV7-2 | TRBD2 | TGTGCCAGCAGCCTTACGACTAGCGGGGGAACTAAAGAGACCCAGTACTTC | CASSLTTSGGTKETQYF
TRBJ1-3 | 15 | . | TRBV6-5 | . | TGTGCCAGCAGTTACCTGGCAGACTCTGGAAACACCATATATTTT | CASSYLADSGNTIYF
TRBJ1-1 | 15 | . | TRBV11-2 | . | TGTGCCAGCAGCTTAGAAGTGGGGGCGTACACTGAAGCTTTCTTT | CASSLEVGAYTEAFF
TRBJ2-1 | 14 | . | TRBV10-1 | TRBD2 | TGCGCCAGCAGTGAATCGGGACTACCCAATGAGCAGTTCTTC | CASSESGLPNEQFF
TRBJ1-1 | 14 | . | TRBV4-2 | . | TGTGCCAGCAGCGCCCAGGGGTCGGACACTGAAGCTTTCTTT | CASSAQGSDTEAFF
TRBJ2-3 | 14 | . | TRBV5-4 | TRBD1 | TGTGCCAGCAGCTTGTCCCCACAGGGGCATACGCAGTATTTT | CASSLSPQGHTQYF
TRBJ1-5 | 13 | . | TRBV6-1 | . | TGTGCCAGCAGTACTAGGGTGGGGCAGCCCCAGCATTTT | CASSTRVGQPQHF
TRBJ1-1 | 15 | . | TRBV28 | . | TGTGCCAGCAGTCCGACACTGACGGTGAACACTGAAGCTTTCTTT | CASSPTLTVNTEAFF
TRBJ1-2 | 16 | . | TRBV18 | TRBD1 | TGTGCCAGACTCTCTATGCGGGACAGACATAACTATGGCTACACCTTC | CARLSMRDRHNYGYTF
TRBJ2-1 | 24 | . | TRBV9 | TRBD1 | TGTGCCAGCAGCGTAGCTGTGAGGGACAGGGCCCACCCTTTCGGCACGAGCTCCTACAATGAGCAGTTCTTC | CASSVAVRDRAHPFGTSSYNEQFF
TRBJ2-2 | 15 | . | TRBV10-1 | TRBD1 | TGCGCCAGCAGTGACGGGACAGGGAACACCGGGGAGCTGTTTTTT | CASSDGTGNTGELFF
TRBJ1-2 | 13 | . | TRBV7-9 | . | TGTTCCACCACGGGTGGGGCCCACTATGGCTACACCTTC | CSTTGGAHYGYTF
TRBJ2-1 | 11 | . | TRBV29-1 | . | TGCAGCGTTGGGAGGTCAAATGAGCAGTTCTTC | CSVGRSNEQFF
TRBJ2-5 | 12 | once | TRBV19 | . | TGTGCCAGTAGCGGGGTAAGCGAGACCCAGTACTTC | CASSGVSETQYF
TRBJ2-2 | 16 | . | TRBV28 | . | TGTGCCAGCAGACTATCGACAGGCGCGAACACCGGGGAGCTGTTTTTT | CASRLSTGANTGELFF
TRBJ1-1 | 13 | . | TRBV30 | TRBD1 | TGTGCCTGGGGGCGGGACAGTAACACTGAAGCTTTCTTT | CAWGRDSNTEAFF
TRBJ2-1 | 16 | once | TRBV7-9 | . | TGTGCCAGCAGCTTAGATCTAGGGGTACCCTACAATGAGCAGTTCTTC | CASSLDLGVPYNEQFF
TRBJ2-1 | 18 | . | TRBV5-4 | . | TGTGCCAGCAGCACCGAGGACAGTCTTACCGTACCATACAATGAGCAGTTCTTC | CASSTEDSLTVPYNEQFF
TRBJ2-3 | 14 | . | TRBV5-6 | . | TGTGCCAGCAGCTTGACACGGAGGGTAGATACGCAGTATTTT | CASSLTRRVDTQYF
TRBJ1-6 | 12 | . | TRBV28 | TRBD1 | TGTGCCACACAGGGGGAGGGATCACCCCTCCACTTT | CATQGEGSPLHF
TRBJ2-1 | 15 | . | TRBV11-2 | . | TGTGCCAGCAGCTTAGTCCTAAGCTCCTACAATGAGCAGTTCTTC | CASSLVLSSYNEQFF
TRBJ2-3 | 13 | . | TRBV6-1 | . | TGTGCCACCCTTAGACAGGACACAGATACGCAGTATTTT | CATLRQDTDTQYF
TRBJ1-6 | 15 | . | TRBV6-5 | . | TGTGCCAGCACCCGGGTGGGGGCAGACACGTCACCCCTCCACTTT | CASTRVGADTSPLHF
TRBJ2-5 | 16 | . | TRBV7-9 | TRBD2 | TGTGCCAGCAGCTTAGGTGCTAGCGGCGTCCAAGAGACCCAGTACTTC | CASSLGASGVQETQYF
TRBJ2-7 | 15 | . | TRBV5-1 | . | TGCGCCAGCAGCTTGGTCGCGGCTAGCACCTACGAGCAGTACTTC | CASSLVAASTYEQYF